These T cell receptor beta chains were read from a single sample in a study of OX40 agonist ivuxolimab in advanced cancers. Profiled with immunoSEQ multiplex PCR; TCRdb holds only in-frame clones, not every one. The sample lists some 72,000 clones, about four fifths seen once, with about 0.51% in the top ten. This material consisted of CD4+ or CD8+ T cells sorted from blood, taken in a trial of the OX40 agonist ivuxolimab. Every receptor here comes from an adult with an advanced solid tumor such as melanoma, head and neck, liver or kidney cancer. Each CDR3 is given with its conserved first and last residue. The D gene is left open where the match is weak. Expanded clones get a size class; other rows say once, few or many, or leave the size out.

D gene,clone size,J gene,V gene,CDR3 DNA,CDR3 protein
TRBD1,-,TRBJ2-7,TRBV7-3,TGTGCCAGCAGCCAAACAGGGGGCCTGGCCCTTTACGAGCAGTACTTC,CASSQTGGLALYEQYF
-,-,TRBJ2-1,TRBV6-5,TGTGCCAGCAGGACGACGGTCAGCTCCTACAATGAGCAGTTCTTC,CASRTTVSSYNEQFF
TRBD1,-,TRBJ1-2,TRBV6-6,TGTGCCAGCAGTTACGGGACAGGGGATTCCTACACCTTC,CASSYGTGDSYTF
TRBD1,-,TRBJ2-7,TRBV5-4,TGTGCCAGCAGCCAAGTCAGCGCCGGGACAGGGACTGACTACGAGCAGTACTTC,CASSQVSAGTGTDYEQYF
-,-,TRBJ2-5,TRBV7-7,TGTGCCAGCAGCTTAGTTCAACAAGAGACCCAGTACTTC,CASSLVQQETQYF
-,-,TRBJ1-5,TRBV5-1,TGCGCCAGCAGCTTGTCCTCTCCAGAGGCTGGGCCCCAGCATTTT,CASSLSSPEAGPQHF
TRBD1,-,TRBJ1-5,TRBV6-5,TGTGCCAGCAGCCAAACAGGGGGCAATCAGCCCCAGCATTTT,CASSQTGGNQPQHF
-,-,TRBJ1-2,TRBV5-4,TGTGCCAGCAGCCCGAGGCCAGGGATTAGCCCAGGGGGCTACACCTTC,CASSPRPGISPGGYTF
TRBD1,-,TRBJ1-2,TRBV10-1,TGCGCCAGCACCCGGGACAGGGGGCAACATGGCTACACCTTC,CASTRDRGQHGYTF
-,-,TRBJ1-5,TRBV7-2,TGTGCCAGCAGCTTGATGGGGGGGCAGCCCCAGCATTTT,CASSLMGGQPQHF
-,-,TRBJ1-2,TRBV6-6,TGTGCCAGCAGTTACGACAGGTCGCTCATTCACTATGGCTACACCTTC,CASSYDRSLIHYGYTF
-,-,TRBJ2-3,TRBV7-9,TGTGCCAGCAGCTTCTCGAGGTTGGATACGCAGTATTTT,CASSFSRLDTQYF
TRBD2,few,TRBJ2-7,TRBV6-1,TGTGCCAGCAGTGGCGGGAGGGGAGGCTACGAGCAGTACTTC,CASSGGRGGYEQYF
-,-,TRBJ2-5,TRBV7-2,TGTGCCAGCAGCTTAGCCGAGTTCGAGACCCAGTACTTC,CASSLAEFETQYF
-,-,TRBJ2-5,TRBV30,TGTGCCGGAGTCGGAAGCAAGACCCAGTACTTC,CAGVGSKTQYF
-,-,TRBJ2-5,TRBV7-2,TGTGCCAGCAGCTTATCCCAACAGGCTTTTGAGACCCAGTACTTC,CASSLSQQAFETQYF
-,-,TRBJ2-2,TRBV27,TGTGCCAGCAGTTTATCTTGGGGGAACACCGGGGAGCTGTTTTTT,CASSLSWGNTGELFF
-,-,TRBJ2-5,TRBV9,TGTGCCAGCAGCGTAGAGGGTCATACACAAGAGACCCAGTACTTC,CASSVEGHTQETQYF
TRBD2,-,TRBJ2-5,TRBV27,TGTGCCAGCAGTTTTACTAGCGGGAGGGTTCAAGAGACCCAGTACTTC,CASSFTSGRVQETQYF
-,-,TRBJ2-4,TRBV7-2,TGTGCCAGCAGCTTGAATCGCGGGGTTGCAAACATTCAGTACTTC,CASSLNRGVANIQYF
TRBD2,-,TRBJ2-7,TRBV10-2,TGCGCCAGCAGTGACACCAACGGGGGAGGGTACGAGCAGTACTTC,CASSDTNGGGYEQYF